Described below is a single T cell receptor beta chain sequence and its context. Antigen unknown. This sample stems from a study of neoadjuvant nivolumab and ipilimumab in lung cancer. General study results and limits: From pretherapy to surgery, tumor richness and clonality rose with dual therapy. Resected-tumor TCR richness correlated positively with pretherapy blood richness.

The V end lost 3 bases, the J end lost 4 bases, and 6 bases lay between the germline ends. Germline V gene lookup returns CDR1 ENHRY and CDR2 SYGVKD. This CDR3 has 12 amino acids. This table comes from immunoSEQ multiplex PCR, and its TCRdb copy is limited to in-frame clones, with some not included. Of several thousand clones in the sample, about nine tenths are singletons; the top ten hold approximately 4.6%. The origin of this receptor is an adult with non-small cell lung cancer. Source: adjacent normal lung tissue, taken after neoadjuvant nivolumab, alone or with ipilimumab, at or shortly before surgery. The V and J genes are TRBV10-3 and TRBJ1-2; possibly TRBD1 for D (5 bases). In nucleotides, the CDR3 is TGTGCCATCAGTGAAGACAGCTATGGCTACACCTTC. Its translation is CAISEDSYGYTF.